The 7 T cell receptor beta chains presented below share a single source sample, sequenced in a study of T cells in Graves' hyperthyroidism and ophthalmopathy. From RNA transcripts, TCR beta CDR3 regions were amplified. The HTBI primer set served for first-round RT-PCR of the TCR CDR3. TCRdb itself ran the multiplex PCR reads through MiXCR, one entry per CDR3 protein. In the table there are around 500,000 distinct CDR3 sequences, approximately 15% of which are singletons. Material: blood. These receptors all stem from a woman aged 18-29 years with Graves' hyperthyroidism.

The chain uses TRBV11-3 and TRBJ2-1; 12 bases are shared with TRBD2. Germline CDR1 is SGHNT and CDR2 is YENEEA. V shed 2 bases and J 6 bases; nucleotides not matched to a gene: 5. The CDR3 is 16 amino acids. CDR3 in amino acids: CASSLSGLAGINEQFF. Written as DNA, the CDR3 is TGTGCCAGCAGCTTATCCGGACTAGCGGGAATCAATGAGCAGTTCTTC.

This clonotype was counted many times. The V call is TRBV7-6, the J call TRBJ2-1; 14 bases align to TRBD2. Looked up from germline, CDR1 is SGHVS and CDR2 is FNYEAQ. Unmatched junction bases numbered 4, after V lost 4 bases and J lost 5 bases. The CDR3 spans 16 residues. CDR3 sequence (DNA): TGTGCCAGCAGCTCAGGACTAGCGGGAGGCCACAATGAGCAGTTCTTC. Translation: CASSSGLAGGHNEQFF.

This clonotype has ten or more counts. The chain uses TRBV14 and TRBJ2-5, with TRBD2 matching 8 bases. The J segment lost 5 bases and the V segment lost 5 bases, leaving 16 bases of the junction unmatched. The CDR3 runs to 17 residues. Germline CDR1 and CDR2: SGHDN and FVKESK. The CDR3 sequence: CASSSGLAGHRGETQYF. In DNA form, the CDR3 reads TGTGCCAGCAGCTCCGGGCTAGCGGGCCATCGGGGGGAGACCCAGTACTTC.

This clonotype has a count of ten or more. CDR3 amino acids: CASSQDPPGLAVNEQFF. The DNA for the CDR3 is TGTGCCAGCAGCCAAGATCCCCCGGGACTAGCGGTCAATGAGCAGTTCTTC. This chain joins TRBV4-2 and TRBJ2-1, with 11 bases aligning to TRBD2. Trimming cost V 0 bases and J 6 bases; bases outside gene matches: 7. CDR3 length equals 17 residues. Germline V gene data show CDR1 as LGHNA and CDR2 as YNFKEQ.

This clonotype was seen many times. V gene TRBV11-2 combines with J gene TRBJ2-5; 7 bases line up with TRBD1. Germline-derived CDR1 and CDR2 are SGHAT and FQNNGV. The CDR3 is made up of 17 amino acids. The J segment lost 5 bases and the V segment lost 3 bases, leaving 15 bases of the junction unmatched. CDR3 in amino acids: CASSLTLDPGGFETQYF. The CDR3 DNA reads TGTGCCAGCAGCTTGACCTTGGACCCAGGGGGTTTTGAGACCCAGTACTTC.

This clonotype was counted only a few times. CDR3 nucleotides: TGCAGCGCCGCAGAGACCCGCAATCAGCCCCAGCATTTT. Its translation is CSAAETRNQPQHF. The V and J genes are TRBV29-1 and TRBJ1-5; D gene uncertain. Deletions cut 7 bases from V and 2 bases from J, with 12 bases between. The germline V gene has CDR1 SQVTM and CDR2 ANQGSEA. The CDR3 totals 13 residues. Combining the CDR3 with reference TRBV29-1 and TRBJ1-5 gives the whole variable domain SAVISQKPSRDICQRGTSLTIQCQVDSQVTMMFWYRQQPGQSLTLIATANQGSEATYESGFVIDKFPISRPNLTFSTLTVSNMSPEDSSIYLCSAAETRNQPQHFGDGTRLSIL.

This clonotype was observed at least ten times. The V and J genes are TRBV27 and TRBJ2-2, with 16 bases lining up with TRBD2. Germline CDR1 is MNHEY and CDR2 is SMNVEV (reference sequence). The CDR3 totals 21 residues. V lost 1 base to trimming and J lost 4 bases; unmatched junction nucleotides: 12. This CDR3 is CASSLFGGLAGGPSGTGELFF. The CDR3 bases are TGTGCCAGCAGTTTATTTGGGGGACTAGCGGGAGGGCCCTCGGGCACCGGGGAGCTGTTTTTT.